This TCR beta chain came from a study of early T cells in non-severe SARS-CoV-2 infection. The V segment lost 6 bases and the J segment 10 bases; nucleotides outside the gene matches: 16. The CDR3 has 16 amino acids. Whole-study results and caveats: CD4 and private specificities were missed by VDJdb matching, which favored anti-spike CD8 responses.

On this clonotype itself: What it recognizes is unknown.

TCRdb reanalysed the 5' RACE reads using MiXCR and keeps one entry per CDR3 protein. The repertoire holds approximately 50,000 distinct CDR3 sequences, with about 12% as singletons. The origin of this receptor is an adult who was a healthcare worker with PCR-confirmed SARS-CoV-2 infection or an uninfected control (not recorded which). The sample consisted of whole blood. The V call is TRBV12-3 or TRBV12-4, the J call TRBJ2-3; 10 positions match TRBD2. CDR3 sequence (DNA): TGTGCCAGCAGCCCTGACCGGCTAGCGGGGGCCGGCTCGCAGTATTTT. It codes for CASSPDRLAGAGSQYF.